A selection of T cell receptor beta chains follows, all from one sample in a study of T cell responses to AZD1222 COVID-19 vaccine. The protocol was immunoSEQ multiplex PCR, while the TCRdb copy is restricted to in-frame clones and leaves out a portion. The sample has about 130,000 clones; 84% are singletons. The sample was peripheral blood, taken on day 0 of AZD1222 vaccination. The receptors come from an adult in good health. The CDR3 runs from the conserved cysteine through the conserved F or W. D genes are given only for firm matches. Only part of the rows carry a size: once, few, many, or a class if the clone is expanded.

clone_size: NA
j_call: TRBJ1-5
d_call: NA
v_call: TRBV6-5
cdr3_aa: CASSYRVGNQPQHF
cdr3_nt: TGTGCCAGCAGTTACCGGGTGGGCAATCAGCCCCAGCATTTT

clone_size: NA
j_call: TRBJ1-2
d_call: TRBD1
v_call: TRBV5-1
cdr3_aa: CASSLPGTGSGYTF
cdr3_nt: TGCGCCAGCAGCTTACCCGGGACAGGGTCGGGCTACACCTTC

clone_size: NA
j_call: TRBJ2-1
d_call: TRBD2
v_call: TRBV5-1
cdr3_aa: CASSLQGLAISDEQFF
cdr3_nt: TGCGCCAGCAGCTTGCAGGGACTAGCAATCAGCGATGAGCAGTTCTTC

clone_size: NA
j_call: TRBJ2-2
d_call: NA
v_call: TRBV11-2
cdr3_aa: CASSPDRNTGELFF
cdr3_nt: TGTGCCAGCAGCCCCGACCGGAACACCGGGGAGCTGTTTTTT

clone_size: NA
j_call: TRBJ1-2
d_call: TRBD1
v_call: TRBV5-1
cdr3_aa: CASSLETGKTEGYTF
cdr3_nt: TGCGCCAGCAGCTTAGAGACAGGGAAGACAGAAGGCTACACCTTC

clone_size: NA
j_call: TRBJ2-7
d_call: TRBD1
v_call: TRBV18
cdr3_aa: CASSPGTGGAYEQYF
cdr3_nt: TGTGCCAGCTCACCCGGGACAGGGGGCGCGTACGAGCAGTACTTC

clone_size: NA
j_call: TRBJ2-5
d_call: TRBD2
v_call: TRBV9
cdr3_aa: CASSVVGGGTSETQYF
cdr3_nt: TGTGCCAGCAGCGTAGTTGGCGGGGGGACCTCGGAGACCCAGTACTTC

clone_size: NA
j_call: TRBJ1-1
d_call: NA
v_call: TRBV28
cdr3_aa: CASSFVRVGTEAFF
cdr3_nt: TGTGCCAGCAGTTTCGTCAGGGTAGGCACTGAAGCTTTCTTT

clone_size: few
j_call: TRBJ1-2
d_call: TRBD1
v_call: TRBV29-1
cdr3_aa: CSVDIGGAGYGYTF
cdr3_nt: TGCAGCGTTGACATAGGGGGCGCGGGCTATGGCTACACCTTC

clone_size: few
j_call: TRBJ1-2
d_call: TRBD1
v_call: TRBV27
cdr3_aa: CASAGQGYGYTF
cdr3_nt: TGTGCCAGCGCCGGACAGGGGTATGGCTACACCTTC

clone_size: NA
j_call: TRBJ1-6
d_call: NA
v_call: TRBV19
cdr3_aa: CASSEDRANSPLHF
cdr3_nt: TGTGCCAGTAGTGAAGACAGAGCTAATTCACCCCTCCACTTT

clone_size: NA
j_call: TRBJ1-1
d_call: TRBD1
v_call: TRBV14
cdr3_aa: CASSHTPFGTGVGWTEAFF
cdr3_nt: TGTGCCAGCAGCCACACCCCCTTCGGGACAGGGGTAGGATGGACTGAAGCTTTCTTT

clone_size: NA
j_call: TRBJ1-6
d_call: TRBD1
v_call: TRBV30
cdr3_aa: CAWSIQGMSSYNSPLHF
cdr3_nt: TGTGCCTGGAGTATACAGGGGATGAGCTCCTATAATTCACCCCTCCACTTT

clone_size: NA
j_call: TRBJ1-3
d_call: NA
v_call: TRBV5-4
cdr3_aa: CASSSALSGNTIYF
cdr3_nt: TGTGCCAGCAGCTCCGCTTTATCTGGAAACACCATATATTTT

clone_size: once
j_call: TRBJ2-1
d_call: NA
v_call: TRBV5-4
cdr3_aa: CASSTDSSVQFF
cdr3_nt: TGTGCCAGCAGCACTGACAGCAGCGTGCAGTTCTTC

clone_size: NA
j_call: TRBJ2-7
d_call: NA
v_call: TRBV21-1
cdr3_aa: CASSKVFGQAWNYEQYF
cdr3_nt: TGTGCCAGCAGCAAAGTGTTTGGACAGGCCTGGAACTACGAGCAGTACTTC

clone_size: NA
j_call: TRBJ1-5
d_call: TRBD1
v_call: TRBV12-5
cdr3_aa: CAGQPGQDLYSNQPQHF
cdr3_nt: TGTGCTGGCCAACCGGGACAGGACCTTTATAGCAATCAGCCCCAGCATTTT

clone_size: NA
j_call: TRBJ1-1
d_call: NA
v_call: TRBV5-1
cdr3_aa: CASSLGQRMNTEAFF
cdr3_nt: TGCGCCAGCAGCTTGGGGCAGAGGATGAACACTGAAGCTTTCTTT

clone_size: NA
j_call: TRBJ1-1
d_call: NA
v_call: TRBV25-1
cdr3_aa: CASSPRGQANTEAFF
cdr3_nt: TGTGCCAGCAGTCCACGCGGGCAGGCGAACACTGAAGCTTTCTTT

clone_size: NA
j_call: TRBJ2-2
d_call: TRBD1
v_call: TRBV11-2
cdr3_aa: CASSSLGTGKNGELFF
cdr3_nt: TGTGCCAGCAGCTCGCTCGGGACAGGGAAGAACGGGGAGCTGTTTTTT

clone_size: NA
j_call: TRBJ1-1
d_call: NA
v_call: TRBV4-1
cdr3_aa: CASSQVQGSGTEAFF
cdr3_nt: TGCGCCAGCAGCCAAGTTCAGGGGTCGGGCACTGAAGCTTTCTTT

clone_size: NA
j_call: TRBJ1-4
d_call: TRBD1
v_call: TRBV4-1
cdr3_aa: CASSLQSGTGQEKLFF
cdr3_nt: TGCGCCAGCAGCCTGCAATCCGGGACAGGGCAGGAAAAACTGTTTTTT

clone_size: NA
j_call: TRBJ2-7
d_call: NA
v_call: TRBV29-1
cdr3_aa: CSVEFLYEQYF
cdr3_nt: TGCAGCGTTGAATTCCTCTACGAGCAGTACTTC

clone_size: few
j_call: TRBJ2-6
d_call: NA
v_call: TRBV6-5
cdr3_aa: CASSPTGTGANVLTF
cdr3_nt: TGTGCCAGCAGTCCAACAGGGACTGGGGCCAACGTCCTGACTTTC

clone_size: NA
j_call: TRBJ1-1
d_call: NA
v_call: TRBV28
cdr3_aa: CASSLQGWSTEAFF
cdr3_nt: TGTGCCAGCAGTTTACAGGGCTGGTCGACTGAAGCTTTCTTT

clone_size: NA
j_call: TRBJ1-5
d_call: NA
v_call: TRBV27
cdr3_aa: CASRGGAYRNQPQHF
cdr3_nt: TGTGCCAGCAGGGGTGGAGCCTACAGAAATCAGCCCCAGCATTTT

clone_size: NA
j_call: TRBJ2-3
d_call: TRBD2
v_call: TRBV19
cdr3_aa: CASSLRTGGDTQYF
cdr3_nt: TGTGCCAGTAGTCTGCGGACGGGAGGAGATACGCAGTATTTT

clone_size: NA
j_call: TRBJ1-1
d_call: NA
v_call: TRBV11-2
cdr3_aa: CASSFPSAEAFF
cdr3_nt: TGTGCCAGCAGCTTTCCCAGCGCTGAAGCTTTCTTT

clone_size: once
j_call: TRBJ2-2
d_call: NA
v_call: TRBV30
cdr3_aa: CAWSVTGELFF
cdr3_nt: TGTGCCTGGAGTGTCACCGGGGAGCTGTTTTTT